The present T cell receptor (beta chain) was sequenced within a study of blood T cell repertoires in COVID-19. Study overall: The origin of the acute and convalescent COVID-19 samples was the United States, Italy and Spain. T cells, B-cell-depleted T cells, or PBMCs supplied cDNA or gDNA.

V trimming: 5 bases; J trimming: 0 bases; junction bases outside the gene matches: 7. The length of the CDR3 is 17 residues. Germline V CDR1 and CDR2: MDHEN, SYDVKM. Per the study methods: Reference gene primer amplification in the assay estimated nucleated cell counts. Clones were sequenced by immunoSEQ multiplex PCR, and TCRdb holds only the in-frame ones, with some missing. The V and J calls and clone size are taken from that table; D and trimming were inferred from the DNA. Of around 250,000 clones in the sample, approximately 86% were seen once. The sequencing sample was made of peripheral blood. This TCR derives from a human donor in a cohort sampled during active COVID-19. This chain connects TRBV28 to TRBJ2-6; 7 bases align to TRBD1. CDR3 nucleotides: TGTGCCAGCAGTCCCCTTGGACAGGTCTCTGGGGCCAACGTCCTGACTTTC. Its translation is CASSPLGQVSGANVLTF.